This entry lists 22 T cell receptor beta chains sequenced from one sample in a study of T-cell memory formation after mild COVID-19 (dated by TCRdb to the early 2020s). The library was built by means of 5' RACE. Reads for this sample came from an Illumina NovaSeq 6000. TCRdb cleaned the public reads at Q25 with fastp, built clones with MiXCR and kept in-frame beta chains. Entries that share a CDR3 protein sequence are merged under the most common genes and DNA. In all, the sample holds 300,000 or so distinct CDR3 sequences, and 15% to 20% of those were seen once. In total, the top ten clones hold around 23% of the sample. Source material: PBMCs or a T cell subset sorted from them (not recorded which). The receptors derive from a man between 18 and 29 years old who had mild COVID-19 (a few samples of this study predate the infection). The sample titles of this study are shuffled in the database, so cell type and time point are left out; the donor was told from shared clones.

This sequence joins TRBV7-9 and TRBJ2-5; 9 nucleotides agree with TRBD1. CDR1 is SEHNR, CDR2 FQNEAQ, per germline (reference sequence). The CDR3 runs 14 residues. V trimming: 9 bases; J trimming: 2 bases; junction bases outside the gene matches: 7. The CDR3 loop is CARMGQGFQETQYF. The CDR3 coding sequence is TGTGCCAGAATGGGACAGGGCTTTCAAGAGACCCAGTACTTC.

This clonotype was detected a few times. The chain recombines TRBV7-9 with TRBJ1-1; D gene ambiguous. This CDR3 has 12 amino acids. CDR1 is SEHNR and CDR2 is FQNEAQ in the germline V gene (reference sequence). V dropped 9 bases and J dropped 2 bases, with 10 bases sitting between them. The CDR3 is CASREGNTEAFF. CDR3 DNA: TGTGCCAGTCGCGAAGGTAACACTGAAGCTTTCTTT.

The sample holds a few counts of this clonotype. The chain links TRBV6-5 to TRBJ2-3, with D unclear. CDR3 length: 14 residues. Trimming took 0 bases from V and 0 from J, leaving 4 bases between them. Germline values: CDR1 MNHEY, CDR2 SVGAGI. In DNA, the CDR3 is TGTGCCAGCAGTTACTCGTTCAGCACAGATACGCAGTATTTT. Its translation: CASSYSFSTDTQYF.

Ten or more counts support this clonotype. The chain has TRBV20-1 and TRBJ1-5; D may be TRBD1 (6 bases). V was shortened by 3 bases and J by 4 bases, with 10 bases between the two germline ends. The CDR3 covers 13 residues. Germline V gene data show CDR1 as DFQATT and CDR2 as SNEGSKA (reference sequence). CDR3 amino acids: CSARLTGNQPQHF. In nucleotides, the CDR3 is TGCAGTGCTAGGTTAACAGGGAATCAGCCCCAGCATTTT.

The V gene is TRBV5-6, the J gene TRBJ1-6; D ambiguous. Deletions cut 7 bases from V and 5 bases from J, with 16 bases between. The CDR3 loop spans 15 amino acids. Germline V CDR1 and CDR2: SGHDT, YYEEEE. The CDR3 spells CASCGGAPHNSPLHF. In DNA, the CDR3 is TGTGCCAGCTGCGGTGGAGCCCCTCATAATTCACCCCTCCACTTT. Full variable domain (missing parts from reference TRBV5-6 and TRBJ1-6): DAGVTQSPTHLIKTRGQQVTLRCSPKSGHDTVSWYQQALGQGPQFIFQYYEEEERQRGNFPDRFSGHQFPNYSSELNVNALLLGDSALYLCASCGGAPHNSPLHFGNGTRLTVT.

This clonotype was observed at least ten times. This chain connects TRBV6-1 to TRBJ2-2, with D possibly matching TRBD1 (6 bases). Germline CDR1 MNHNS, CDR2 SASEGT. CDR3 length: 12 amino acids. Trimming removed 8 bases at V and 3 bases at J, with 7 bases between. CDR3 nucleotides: TGTGCCAGCGCAGGGGACACCGGGGAGCTGTTTTTT. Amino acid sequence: CASAGDTGELFF.

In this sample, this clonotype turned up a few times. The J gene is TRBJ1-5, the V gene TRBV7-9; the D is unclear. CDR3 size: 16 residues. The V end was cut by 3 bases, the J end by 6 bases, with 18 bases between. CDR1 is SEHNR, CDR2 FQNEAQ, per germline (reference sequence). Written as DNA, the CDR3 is TGTGCCAGCAGCTTGAGTGCATCCGGCGCGGGTCAGCCCCAGCATTTT. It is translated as CASSLSASGAGQPQHF.

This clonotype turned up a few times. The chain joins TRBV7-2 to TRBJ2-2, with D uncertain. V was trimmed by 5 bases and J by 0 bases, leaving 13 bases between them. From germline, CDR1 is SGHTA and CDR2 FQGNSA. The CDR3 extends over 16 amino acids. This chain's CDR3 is CASSPPAGTNTGELFF. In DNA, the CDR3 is TGTGCCAGCAGCCCACCGGCTGGGACGAACACCGGGGAGCTGTTTTTT.

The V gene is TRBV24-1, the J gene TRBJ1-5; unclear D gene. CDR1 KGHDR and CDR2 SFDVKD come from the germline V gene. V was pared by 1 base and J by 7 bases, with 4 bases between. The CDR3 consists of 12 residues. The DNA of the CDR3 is TGTGCCACCAGTGATTTCGGGCAGCCCCAGCATTTT. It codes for CATSDFGQPQHF.

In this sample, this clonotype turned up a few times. This chain's CDR3 is CASSQGFLDQGNEQFF. The CDR3 DNA reads TGTGCCAGCAGCCAAGGATTCCTGGACCAAGGGAATGAGCAGTTCTTC. The chain has TRBV4-2 and TRBJ2-1; D gene unclear. From germline, CDR1 is LGHNA and CDR2 YNFKEQ. The CDR3 runs 16 residues. V lost 1 base and J lost 7, with 17 bases in between.

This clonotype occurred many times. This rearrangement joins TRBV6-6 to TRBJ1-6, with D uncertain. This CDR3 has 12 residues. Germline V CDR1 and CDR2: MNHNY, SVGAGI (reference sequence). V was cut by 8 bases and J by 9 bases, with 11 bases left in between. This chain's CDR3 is CASGQDSSPLHF. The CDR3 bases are TGTGCCAGCGGCCAGGATAGTTCACCCCTCCACTTT.

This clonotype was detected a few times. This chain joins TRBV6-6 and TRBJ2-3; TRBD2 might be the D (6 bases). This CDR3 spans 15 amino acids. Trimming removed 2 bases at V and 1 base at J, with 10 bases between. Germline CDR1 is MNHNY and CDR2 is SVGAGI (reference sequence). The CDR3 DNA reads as TGTGCCAGCAGTTACCCCTCGGGGGGCACAGATACGCAGTATTTT. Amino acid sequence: CASSYPSGGTDTQYF.

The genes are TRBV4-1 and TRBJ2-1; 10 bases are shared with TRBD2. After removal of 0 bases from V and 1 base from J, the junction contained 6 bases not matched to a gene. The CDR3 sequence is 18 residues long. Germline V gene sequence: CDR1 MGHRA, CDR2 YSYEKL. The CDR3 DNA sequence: TGCGCCAGCAGCCAAGAGGGTAGCGGGGGGCCATCCTACAATGAGCAGTTCTTC. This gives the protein CASSQEGSGGPSYNEQFF.

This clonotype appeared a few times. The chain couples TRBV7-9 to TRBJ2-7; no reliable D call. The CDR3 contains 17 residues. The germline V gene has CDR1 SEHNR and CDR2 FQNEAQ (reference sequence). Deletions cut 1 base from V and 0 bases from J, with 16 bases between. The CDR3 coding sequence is TGTGCCAGCAGCTTAGTGGTGGGTCTAGTGGGCTCCTACGAGCAGTACTTC. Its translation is CASSLVVGLVGSYEQYF.

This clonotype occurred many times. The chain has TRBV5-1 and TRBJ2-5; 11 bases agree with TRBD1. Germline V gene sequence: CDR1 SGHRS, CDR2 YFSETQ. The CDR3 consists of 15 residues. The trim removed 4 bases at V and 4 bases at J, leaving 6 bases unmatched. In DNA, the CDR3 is TGCGCCAGCAGCGGCGGACAGGGGGCATTAGAGACCCAGTACTTC. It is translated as CASSGGQGALETQYF.

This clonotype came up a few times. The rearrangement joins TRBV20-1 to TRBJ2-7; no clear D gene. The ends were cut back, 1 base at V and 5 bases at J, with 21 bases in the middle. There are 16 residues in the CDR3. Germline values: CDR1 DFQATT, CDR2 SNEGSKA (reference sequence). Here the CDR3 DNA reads TGCAGTGCTAGAGGTAGGACGGCATTGGGTCTCCACGAGCAGTACTTC. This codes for CSARGRTALGLHEQYF.

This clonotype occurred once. CDR3 residues: CASRQRGGYNEQFF. The CDR3 DNA reads as TGCGCCAGCAGACAGCGGGGGGGCTACAATGAGCAGTTCTTC. The V gene is TRBV4-1, the J gene TRBJ2-1; TRBD2 matches 10 bases. The length of the CDR3 is 14 residues. Germline loops: CDR1 MGHRA, CDR2 YSYEKL. V was clipped by 6 bases and J by 3 bases; unmatched bases: 2.

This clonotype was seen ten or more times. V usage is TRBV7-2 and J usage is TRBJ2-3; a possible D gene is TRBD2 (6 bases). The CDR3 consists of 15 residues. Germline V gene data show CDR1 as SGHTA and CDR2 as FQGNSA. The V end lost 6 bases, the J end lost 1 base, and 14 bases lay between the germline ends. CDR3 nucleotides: TGTGCCAGCAGTTTTAGCGGTTCTCGCACAGATACGCAGTATTTT. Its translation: CASSFSGSRTDTQYF.

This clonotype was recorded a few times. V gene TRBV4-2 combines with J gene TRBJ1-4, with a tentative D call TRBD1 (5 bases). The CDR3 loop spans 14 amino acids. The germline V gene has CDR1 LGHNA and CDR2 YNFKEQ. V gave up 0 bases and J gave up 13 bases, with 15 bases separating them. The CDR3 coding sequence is TGTGCCAGCAGCCAAGACCCACAGGAATTCCCACTGTTTTTT. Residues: CASSQDPQEFPLFF.

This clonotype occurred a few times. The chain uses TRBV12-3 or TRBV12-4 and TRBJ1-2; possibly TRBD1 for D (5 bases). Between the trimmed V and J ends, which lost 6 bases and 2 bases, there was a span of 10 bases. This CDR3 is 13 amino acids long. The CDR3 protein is CASSSRANYGYTF. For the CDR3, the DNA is TGTGCCAGCAGCAGCAGGGCAAACTATGGCTACACCTTC.

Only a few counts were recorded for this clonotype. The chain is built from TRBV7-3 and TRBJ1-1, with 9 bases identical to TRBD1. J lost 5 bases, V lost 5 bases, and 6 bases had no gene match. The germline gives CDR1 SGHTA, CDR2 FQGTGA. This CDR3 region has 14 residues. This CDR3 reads CASSRGDRATEAFF. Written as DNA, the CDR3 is TGTGCCAGCAGCCGCGGGGACAGGGCAACTGAAGCTTTCTTT. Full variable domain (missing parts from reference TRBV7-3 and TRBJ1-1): GAGVSQTPSNKVTEKGKYVELRCDPISGHTALYWYRQSLGQGPEFLIYFQGTGAADDSGLPNDRFFAVRPEGSVSTLKIQRTERGDSAVYLCASSRGDRATEAFFGQGTRLTVV.

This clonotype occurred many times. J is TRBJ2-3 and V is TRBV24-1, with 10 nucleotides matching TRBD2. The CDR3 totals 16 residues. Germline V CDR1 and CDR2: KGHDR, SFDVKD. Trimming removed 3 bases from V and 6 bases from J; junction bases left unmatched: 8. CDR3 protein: CATSDPGLASIDTQYF. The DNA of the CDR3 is TGTGCCACCAGTGATCCGGGACTAGCGTCGATTGATACGCAGTATTTT.